The sequence of this T cell receptor (beta chain) was determined in a study of shared clonotypes between healthy human individuals. The protocol was immunoSEQ multiplex PCR, while the TCRdb copy is restricted to in-frame clones and leaves out a portion. The sample consists of approximately 530,000 clones, about 96% of them appearing once. The clonotype comes from a woman in her 30s in good health. Sample: naive CD4+ T cells sorted from blood. As to subset: CD45RA+ positively selected.

The chain's CDR3 is CASSLRASGYTF. CDR3 DNA sequence: TGTGCCAGCAGCTTGCGGGCAAGTGGCTACACCTTC. The chain recombines TRBV5-5 with TRBJ1-2; D not resolved. This CDR3 has 12 residues. Between the trimmed V and J ends, which lost 1 base and 7 bases, there was a span of 8 bases. CDR1 is SGHKS, CDR2 YYEKEE, per germline (reference sequence). The full variable domain, rest sourced from reference TRBV5-5 and TRBJ1-2, is DAGVTQSPTHLIKTRGQQVTLRCSPISGHKSVSWYQQVLGQGPQFIFQYYEKEERGRGNFPDRFSARQFPNYSSELNVNALLLGDSALYLCASSLRASGYTFGSGTRLTVV.